Listed here are 19 T cell receptor beta chains from one sample, sequenced in a study of T cell responses to AZD1222 COVID-19 vaccine (dated by TCRdb to about 2021). Explained via the paper, the time point label denotes: baseline before first vaccination. Libraries were prepared through the immunoSEQ multiplex PCR assay. Sourced from immuneACCESS, this table was stored by TCRdb with only in-frame sequences that have V and J called. A share of the clones is absent; for the studies checked, an unresolved V gene accounts for under half, and the remainder has no known explanation. Here the sample has 100,000 to 120,000 clones; 70% to 90% occur a single time. Less than 9.5% of the sample goes to the ten largest clones. The sequenced sample was peripheral blood, obtained on day 0 of AZD1222 vaccination. The source is an adult in good health.

This chain connects TRBV9 to TRBJ1-2; 7 nucleotides align to TRBD1. With V trimmed by 3 bases and J by 0 bases, 11 bases remained unmatched. CDR3 length: 17 residues. Germline V gene data show CDR1 as SGDLS and CDR2 as YYNGEE. This chain's CDR3 is CASSGRDSLSANYGYTF. As DNA, the CDR3 is TGTGCCAGCAGCGGCCGGGACAGCCTGTCCGCTAACTATGGCTACACCTTC.

This chain uses TRBV7-9 with TRBJ1-6; 10 bases agree with TRBD1. With 1 base clipped from V and 8 bases from J, the junction kept 2 bases outside the gene matches. Germline V gene data show CDR1 as SEHNR and CDR2 as FQNEAQ (reference sequence). There are 15 residues in the CDR3. The CDR3 coding sequence is TGTGCCAGCAGCTTAGGACAGGGGGCCGATTCACCCCTCCACTTT. Translation: CASSLGQGADSPLHF.

A few counts support this clone. The V and J genes are TRBV20-1 and TRBJ2-5, with D possibly TRBD1 on 6 matching bases. V lost 3 bases, J lost 3 bases, and 8 bases lay in between. Germline V gene sequence: CDR1 DFQATT, CDR2 SNEGSKA (reference sequence). The CDR3 sequence is 12 residues long. CDR3 DNA sequence: TGCAGTGCTAGTTACAGGGAAGAGACCCAGTACTTC. Amino acids: CSASYREETQYF.

This clone occurred once. The gene calls are TRBV2 and TRBJ2-5, with D perhaps TRBD2 (6 bases). The CDR3 consists of 14 residues. V was cut by 1 base and J by 11 bases, with 17 bases left in between. Germline-derived CDR1 and CDR2 are SNHLY and FYNNEI. CDR3 sequence reads: CASSEVVSGSPQYF. The CDR3 DNA reads as TGTGCCAGCAGTGAAGTGGTTAGCGGAAGCCCGCAGTACTTC. The entire variable domain, with the rest obtained from reference TRBV2 and TRBJ2-5, is as follows: EPEVTQTPSHQVTQMGQEVILRCVPISNHLYFYWYRQILGQKVEFLVSFYNNEISEKSEIFDDQFSVERPDGSNFTLKIRSTKLEDSAMYFCASSEVVSGSPQYFGPGTRLLVL.

The chain couples TRBV7-2 to TRBJ2-7, with 8 nucleotides matching TRBD2. Germline V gives CDR1 SGHTA, CDR2 FQGNSA. After removal of 5 bases from V and 6 bases from J, the junction contained 12 bases not matched to a gene. CDR3 length equals 15 residues. CDR3 amino acids: CASSPYGLAGGEQYF. The DNA for the CDR3 is TGTGCCAGCAGCCCTTACGGGCTAGCGGGCGGCGAGCAGTACTTC.

In its sample, this clone was seen once. The chain links TRBV5-1 to TRBJ2-3; TRBD2 matches 7 bases. V lost 3 bases to trimming and J lost 5 bases; unmatched junction nucleotides: 6. The germline CDR1 and CDR2 sequences are SGHRS and YFSETQ. The CDR3 has 14 amino acids. The CDR3 here is CASSSGLGLDTQYF. CDR3 bases: TGCGCCAGCAGCTCTGGACTAGGATTAGATACGCAGTATTTT.

The chain combines TRBV2 with TRBJ1-4; D is perhaps TRBD1 (5 bases). The CDR3 totals 15 residues. Germline V CDR1 and CDR2: SNHLY, FYNNEI. The V gene lost 6 bases and the J gene lost 3 bases, with 14 bases spanning the gap. In DNA, the CDR3 is TGTGCCAGCAGGCCTCAGGGTATGGCTAATGAAAAACTGTTTTTT. Protein: CASRPQGMANEKLFF.

The chain links TRBV20-1 to TRBJ2-7, with D maybe TRBD1 (6 bases). V gave up 4 bases and J gave up 4 bases, with 8 bases separating them. Germline V lookup: CDR1 DFQATT, CDR2 SNEGSKA (reference sequence). The CDR3 contains 11 residues. DNA of the CDR3: TGCAGTGCTACTGACAGGTACGAGCAGTACTTC. Translation: CSATDRYEQYF.

The V and J genes are TRBV3-1 (or the pseudogene TRBV3-2) and TRBJ1-1; D not resolved. V was pared by 0 bases and J by 7 bases, with 12 bases between. CDR3 length: 14 amino acids. Germline V gives CDR1 LGHDT, CDR2 YNNKEL (reference sequence). The CDR3 spells CASSQEPAGGEAFF. The CDR3 coding sequence is TGTGCCAGCAGCCAAGAGCCCGCGGGCGGTGAAGCTTTCTTT.

This rearrangement joins TRBV29-1 to TRBJ2-5; 7 nucleotides line up with TRBD1. After removal of 4 bases from V and 5 bases from J, the junction contained 7 bases not matched to a gene. Looked up from germline, CDR1 is SQVTM and CDR2 is ANQGSEA. This CDR3 region has 13 residues. In nucleotides, the CDR3 is TGCAGCGTTGCCAGGGGGTTACGGGAGACCCAGTACTTC. This encodes CSVARGLRETQYF.

The chain carries TRBV7-8 and TRBJ2-5; D not certain. This CDR3 region has 13 residues. V gave up 1 base and J gave up 5 bases, with 8 bases separating them. CDR1 is SGHVS and CDR2 is FQNEAQ in the germline V gene. The CDR3 sequence: CASSLGLRETQYF. The CDR3 DNA sequence: TGTGCCAGCAGCTTAGGCTTGAGGGAGACCCAGTACTTC.

The V and J genes are TRBV20-1 and TRBJ2-5; TRBD2 is a possible D gene (5 bases). The CDR3 is 12 amino acids. V dropped 3 bases and J dropped 5 bases, with 10 bases sitting between them. Germline CDR1 is DFQATT and CDR2 is SNEGSKA (reference sequence). This chain's CDR3 is CSASSRGETQYF. In DNA, the CDR3 is TGCAGTGCTAGTTCTAGAGGGGAGACCCAGTACTTC.

The chain recombines TRBV11-2 with TRBJ1-2, with TRBD1 matching over 10 bases. This CDR3 has 16 amino acids. J lost 4 bases, V lost 2 bases, and 7 bases had no gene match. Germline values: CDR1 SGHAT, CDR2 FQNNGV. CDR3 nucleotides: TGTGCCAGCAGCTTACCCGGGACAGGGGCTACCTATGGCTACACCTTC. Translating it yields CASSLPGTGATYGYTF.

The CDR3 is CSVEKGTSLSYEQYF. The CDR3 DNA reads as TGCAGCGTTGAAAAGGGGACTAGCCTCTCCTACGAGCAGTACTTC. The chain joins TRBV29-1 to TRBJ2-7; the match to TRBD2 covers 9 bases. Germline CDR1 SQVTM, CDR2 ANQGSEA. V was clipped by 2 bases and J by 0 bases; unmatched bases: 5. CDR3 length: 15 residues.

The chain is built from TRBV20-1 and TRBJ2-5, with TRBD2 matching over 9 bases. CDR3 length: 11 residues. Germline V gene sequence: CDR1 DFQATT, CDR2 SNEGSKA (reference sequence). Trimming cost V 1 base and J 10 bases; bases outside gene matches: 1. This chain's CDR3 is CSARASGDQYF. CDR3 in DNA: TGCAGTGCTAGAGCTAGCGGGGACCAGTACTTC.

This clone was detected only once. As DNA, the CDR3 is TGTGCCAGCAGTTACTCGAGGCAGGGGAACGTCGAGCAGTACTTC. Translation: CASSYSRQGNVEQYF. This rearrangement joins TRBV6-5 to TRBJ2-7; possible D gene TRBD1, 6 bases. CDR3 size: 15 residues. The V gene's germline CDR1 is MNHEY and CDR2 SVGAGI. Trimming removed 0 bases at V and 6 bases at J, with 15 bases between.

The chain combines TRBV27 with TRBJ2-2; D gene ambiguous. CDR1 is MNHEY and CDR2 is SMNVEV in the germline V gene (reference sequence). Trimming took 6 bases from V and 4 from J, leaving 18 bases between them. CDR3 length equals 16 residues. CDR3 DNA: TGTGCCAGCAGCCTTCGGTGGGGTCTCACCACCGGGGAGCTGTTTTTT. Its protein is CASSLRWGLTTGELFF.

The chain recombines TRBV2 with TRBJ2-5; no reliable D call. Germline loops: CDR1 SNHLY, CDR2 FYNNEI. V was trimmed by 3 bases and J by 9 bases, leaving 11 bases between them. The CDR3 covers 12 residues. The CDR3 is CASSDWTTPQYF. CDR3 bases: TGTGCCAGCAGTGACTGGACGACCCCCCAGTACTTC. Complete variable domain (other parts from reference TRBV2 and TRBJ2-5): EPEVTQTPSHQVTQMGQEVILRCVPISNHLYFYWYRQILGQKVEFLVSFYNNEISEKSEIFDDQFSVERPDGSNFTLKIRSTKLEDSAMYFCASSDWTTPQYFGPGTRLLVL.

The rearrangement joins TRBV2 to TRBJ2-1; unclear D gene. Germline CDR1 SNHLY, CDR2 FYNNEI. The CDR3 runs to 11 residues. The ends were cut back, 6 bases at V and 12 bases at J, with 12 bases in the middle. CDR3 nucleotides: TGTGCCAGCAGCTCTCGGTTATCGCAGTTCTTC. Translation: CASSSRLSQFF.